This T cell receptor (beta chain) was profiled in a study of blood T cell repertoires in COVID-19. Overall study context: From T cells, B-cell-depleted T cells, or PBMCs came the material, which was cDNA or gDNA.

Trimming pared 1 base from V and 4 bases from J, leaving 17 bases between. Germline V CDR1 and CDR2: SGHTA, FQGNSA. This CDR3 has 16 residues. Method: immunoSEQ multiplex PCR; TCRdb's copy keeps in-frame clones and lacks some. The data contain roughly 250,000 clones, about 88% of them singletons. This receptor was taken from a woman aged 40 to 55 who had recovered from COVID-19. The sequencing sample was made of peripheral blood. V usage is TRBV7-2 and J usage is TRBJ2-7; possible D gene TRBD2, 6 bases. The CDR3 DNA reads as TGTGCCAGCAGCTTAGTAATTGCTAGCGCTCTATACGAGCAGTACTTC. It translates to CASSLVIASALYEQYF.